Listed here are 16 T cell receptor beta chains from one sample, sequenced in a study of PD-L1 blockade in urothelial cancer. Produced via immunoSEQ multiplex PCR; TCRdb's table is partial and in-frame only. The sample has some 50,000 clones; around 88% are singletons. Stated time point: pretreatment peripheral blood. Material: PBMCs, obtained around atezolizumab (anti-PD-L1) treatment. The receptor source for this set is a woman in her sixties or seventies with urothelial cancer.

This sequence joins TRBV14 and TRBJ2-2; 9 nucleotides line up with TRBD2. The length of the CDR3 is 15 residues. Per germline, CDR1 SGHDN and CDR2 FVKESK. The junction had 4 bases not matched to a gene; V was cut back by 2 bases and J by 6 bases. The CDR3 coding sequence is TGTGCCAGCAGCCAACTAGCGGGGCCCCCCGGGGAGCTGTTTTTT. This encodes CASSQLAGPPGELFF.

This clone occurred once. The rearrangement links TRBV2 to TRBJ2-5, with D uncertain. CDR3 size: 12 residues. Germline V CDR1 and CDR2: SNHLY, FYNNEI. V was shortened by 5 bases and J by 0 bases, with 4 bases between the two germline ends. In DNA, the CDR3 is TGTGCCAGCAGTCGGGACCAAGAGACCCAGTACTTC. As protein: CASSRDQETQYF.

The CDR3: CASSDYGTGGYEQYF. CDR3 bases: TGCGCCAGCAGTGATTATGGGACAGGGGGATACGAGCAGTACTTC. The V and J genes are TRBV10-1 and TRBJ2-7, with 11 positions matching TRBD1. The V gene's germline CDR1 is WNHNN and CDR2 SYGVQD (reference sequence). Unmatched junction bases numbered 5, after V lost 3 bases and J lost 4 bases. The CDR3 extends over 15 amino acids.

The chain couples TRBV4-1 to TRBJ1-4; maybe TRBD1 (5 bases). Trimming removed 4 bases from V and 8 bases from J, with 23 bases in between. Germline CDR1 reads MGHRA; CDR2 reads YSYEKL. This CDR3 region has 17 residues. The CDR3 sequence: CASSPSSHGAREEKLFF. The CDR3 nucleotides read TGCGCCAGCAGCCCTAGTTCGCACGGGGCACGGGAGGAAAAACTGTTTTTT.

The chain links TRBV10-3 to TRBJ1-1, with TRBD1 matching over 7 bases. The CDR3 length is 13 residues. V dropped 6 bases and J dropped 2; count of bases not matched to a gene: 3. Germline V gene sequence: CDR1 ENHRY, CDR2 SYGVKD. The CDR3 DNA reads as TGTGCCATCAGCTGGGACAGTAACACTGAAGCTTTCTTT. As protein: CAISWDSNTEAFF.

This sequence joins TRBV11-3 and TRBJ1-2, with 9 nucleotides matching TRBD1. Per the germline V gene, CDR1 is SGHNT and CDR2 is YENEEA. The V gene end was trimmed by 1 base and the J gene end by 8 bases; junction bases not matched to a gene: 2. This CDR3 comprises 13 residues. DNA for the CDR3: TGTGCCAGCAGCTTAGGGACAGGGGACGGCTACACCTTC. Its translation: CASSLGTGDGYTF. The whole variable domain, filled in from reference TRBV11-3 and TRBJ1-2, reads EAGVVQSPRYKIIEKKQPVAFWCNPISGHNTLYWYLQNLGQGPELLIRYENEEAVDDSQLPKDRFSAERLKGVDSTLKIQPAELGDSAVYLCASSLGTGDGYTFGSGTRLTVV.

This rearrangement joins TRBV5-1 to TRBJ2-6; TRBD2 might be the D (5 bases). This CDR3 is built from 15 residues. The germline V gene has CDR1 SGHRS and CDR2 YFSETQ. Trimming cost V 3 bases and J 4 bases, with 11 bases left between them. This chain's CDR3 is CASSSAPGGANVLTF. In nucleotides, the CDR3 is TGCGCCAGCAGCTCCGCCCCGGGGGGGGCCAACGTCCTGACTTTC.

CDR3 in amino acids: CAITHGETQYF. The CDR3 region has the DNA TGTGCCATCACCCACGGAGAGACCCAGTACTTC. The V gene is TRBV7-9, the J gene TRBJ2-5; D not resolved. V was shortened by 10 bases and J by 4 bases, with 10 bases between the two germline ends. Per germline, CDR1 SEHNR and CDR2 FQNEAQ (reference sequence). CDR3 size: 11 residues.

The chain employs TRBV2 and TRBJ1-4; D gene uncertain. Trimming pared 8 bases from V and 0 bases from J, leaving 10 bases between. Germline V gives CDR1 SNHLY, CDR2 FYNNEI. The CDR3 has 14 residues. The CDR3 DNA sequence: TGTGCCAGCGATACACCGACAACTAATGAAAAACTGTTTTTT. Translated: CASDTPTTNEKLFF.

The V gene is TRBV28, the J gene TRBJ1-5, with a possible D match to TRBD1 (5 bases). The CDR3 has 14 amino acids. Germline lookup yields CDR1 MDHEN and CDR2 SYDVKM. V was clipped by 6 bases and J by 2 bases, with 11 bases between them. The CDR3 here is CASRQGGGNQPQHF. CDR3 nucleotides: TGTGCCAGCAGGCAGGGTGGAGGCAATCAGCCCCAGCATTTT.

This chain links TRBV10-1 with TRBJ2-7, with a tentative D call TRBD1 (5 bases). Trimming removed 2 bases at V and 3 bases at J, with 8 bases between. This CDR3 has 13 amino acids. The germline V gene encodes CDR1 WNHNN and CDR2 SYGVQD (reference sequence). The CDR3 loop is CASSEGQGYEQYF. CDR3 nucleotides: TGCGCCAGCAGTGAGGGGCAGGGCTACGAGCAGTACTTC.

The rearrangement links TRBV4-3 to TRBJ1-2; 8 bases line up with TRBD1. The germline V gene encodes CDR1 LGHNA and CDR2 YSLEER. V shed 4 bases, J shed 5 bases, and the junction held 12 bases outside the gene matches. The CDR3 has 16 residues. The CDR3 protein is CASSPSSGGAGYGYTF. CDR3 bases: TGCGCCAGCAGCCCTTCCTCAGGGGGCGCTGGGTATGGCTACACCTTC.

J is TRBJ1-4 and V is TRBV5-8, with 7 bases that match TRBD1. V was clipped by 3 bases and J by 0 bases; unmatched bases: 17. Germline V CDR1 and CDR2: SGHTS, YDEGEE. This CDR3 comprises 20 residues. The CDR3 bases are TGTGCCAGCAGCTCCAGCCCAGGGGGTTTGGGGTCTGCAACTAATGAAAAACTGTTTTTT. Protein product: CASSSSPGGLGSATNEKLFF.

V is TRBV6-5 and J is TRBJ1-2; TRBD1 agrees at 9 bases. J lost 6 bases, V lost 6 bases, and 11 bases had no gene match. From germline, CDR1 is MNHEY and CDR2 SVGAGI. The length of the CDR3 is 15 residues. CDR3 sequence: CASSPQGTGIHGYTF. CDR3 in DNA: TGTGCCAGCAGCCCTCAAGGGACAGGGATCCATGGCTACACCTTC.

This clone has a single count. Here the CDR3 reads CASSEAPRSYYGYTF. CDR3 in DNA: TGTGCCAGCAGTGAAGCCCCCAGGTCGTACTATGGCTACACCTTC. This chain uses TRBV6-1 with TRBJ1-2; D uncertain. The germline CDR1 and CDR2 sequences are MNHNS and SASEGT. This CDR3 spans 15 amino acids. The V end was cut by 0 bases, the J end by 3 bases, with 11 bases between.

This clone rates as large. The chain recombines TRBV7-2 with TRBJ1-5; possibly TRBD1 for D (6 bases). Germline V gene sequence: CDR1 SGHTA, CDR2 FQGNSA. With 1 base removed from V and 4 bases from J, the gap between germline ends came to 11 bases. This CDR3 spans 15 amino acids. CDR3 protein: CASSLEGGANQPQHF. CDR3 nucleotide sequence: TGTGCCAGCAGCTTAGAAGGGGGAGCGAATCAGCCCCAGCATTTT.